A single sample gave rise to the 20 T cell receptor beta chains below, sequenced in a study of OX40 agonist ivuxolimab in advanced cancers. Here immunoSEQ multiplex PCR was the method, and the copy in TCRdb shows in-frame clones only, minus some. The repertoire has tens of thousands of clones, roughly 90% of them found once; the top ten carry 0.95% to 1.3%. This specimen was CD4+ or CD8+ T cells sorted from blood, taken in a trial of the OX40 agonist ivuxolimab. The receptors derive from an adult with an advanced solid tumor such as melanoma, head and neck, liver or kidney cancer.

The V and J genes are TRBV2 and TRBJ1-1, with no clear D. The CDR3 has 13 residues. In germline, CDR1 is SNHLY, CDR2 FYNNEI. V was shortened by 2 bases and J by 5 bases, with 9 bases between the two germline ends. The CDR3 nucleotides are TGTGCCAGCAGTGAACAAGAGGTAACTGAAGCTTTCTTT. This codes for CASSEQEVTEAFF.

Here the CDR3 reads CASSLFDWGYGYTF. CDR3 coding DNA: TGTGCCAGCAGTTTGTTCGACTGGGGCTATGGCTACACCTTC. This chain joins TRBV28 and TRBJ1-2; no reliable D call. This CDR3 region has 14 residues. CDR1 is MDHEN, CDR2 SYDVKM, per germline. The V gene lost 3 bases and the J gene lost 4 bases, with 12 bases spanning the gap.

The rearrangement links TRBV5-8 to TRBJ2-3; 10 bases match TRBD1. Losses at the gene ends were 1 base for V and 0 bases for J; bases not matched to a gene: 5. The CDR3 extends over 17 amino acids. Germline CDR1 and CDR2: SGHTS and YDEGEE. The CDR3: CASSLTDRGPSTDTQYF. CDR3 nucleotides: TGTGCCAGCAGCTTGACCGACAGGGGGCCTAGCACAGATACGCAGTATTTT.

The genes are TRBV5-1 and TRBJ2-7; 10 positions agree with TRBD1. Germline V CDR1 and CDR2: SGHRS, YFSETQ. V lost 1 base and J lost 6; bases outside the gene matches: 4. The CDR3 sequence is 14 residues long. The CDR3 DNA is TGCGCCAGCAGCTTGAAGGACAGGGGGAGCGAGCAGTACTTC. Amino acids: CASSLKDRGSEQYF. The full variable domain, rest sourced from reference TRBV5-1 and TRBJ2-7, is KAGVTQTPRYLIKTRGQQVTLSCSPISGHRSVSWYQQTPGQGLQFLFEYFSETQRNKGNFPGRFSGRQFSNSRSEMNVSTLELGDSALYLCASSLKDRGSEQYFGPGTRLTVT.

The chain combines TRBV5-8 with TRBJ1-1; maybe TRBD1 (6 bases). Germline V lookup: CDR1 SGHTS, CDR2 YDEGEE. There are 13 residues in the CDR3. Trimming pared 2 bases from V and 10 bases from J, leaving 15 bases between. The CDR3 sequence: CASSLYLQGRAFF. In DNA form, the CDR3 reads TGTGCCAGCAGCTTATACCTACAGGGACGAGCTTTCTTT.

The genes are TRBV18 and TRBJ2-5; no definite D call. The CDR3 consists of 15 residues. The V gene lost 4 bases and the J gene lost 1 base, with 13 bases spanning the gap. Germline V gives CDR1 KGHSH, CDR2 LQKENI. The CDR3 DNA sequence: TGTGCCAGCTCACGGGAACACAGACCCCAAGAGACCCAGTACTTC. This gives the protein CASSREHRPQETQYF.

The chain is built from TRBV11-3 and TRBJ2-1; D is unclear. CDR3 size: 13 residues. In germline, CDR1 is SGHNT, CDR2 YENEEA. The V and J ends lost 3 bases and 0 bases respectively, with 3 bases between them. CDR3 region: CASSFGSYNEQFF. DNA for the CDR3: TGTGCCAGCAGCTTTGGCTCCTACAATGAGCAGTTCTTC.

The chain links TRBV10-1 to TRBJ2-7; D remains ambiguous. The CDR3 covers 11 residues. Trimming took 4 bases from V and 5 from J, leaving 6 bases between them. Germline CDR1 reads WNHNN; CDR2 reads SYGVQD (reference sequence). The CDR3 loop is CASSVFDEQYF. DNA for the CDR3: TGCGCCAGCAGTGTCTTTGACGAGCAGTACTTC.

The rearrangement joins TRBV4-3 to TRBJ2-7; D gene uncertain. Germline V gene data show CDR1 as LGHNA and CDR2 as YSLEER. The V end lost 1 base, the J end lost 6 bases, and 10 bases lay between the germline ends. CDR3 length: 13 amino acids. CDR3 residues: CASSQVRRSEQYF. CDR3 in DNA: TGCGCCAGCAGCCAAGTCCGGAGAAGCGAGCAGTACTTC.

The V call is TRBV30, the J call TRBJ1-6, with 7 nucleotides matching TRBD1. Germline assignment: CDR1 GTSNPN and CDR2 SVGIG (reference sequence). This CDR3 spans 15 amino acids. V trimming: 6 bases; J trimming: 0 bases; junction bases outside the gene matches: 5. The CDR3 loop is CACRQGLSYNSPLHF. DNA for the CDR3: TGTGCCTGCCGACAGGGACTCTCCTATAATTCACCCCTCCACTTT.

The chain recombines TRBV11-3 with TRBJ1-2, with D possibly TRBD1 on 5 matching bases. The CDR3 extends over 14 amino acids. The V and J ends lost 2 bases and 4 bases respectively, with 11 bases between them. Germline V gene data show CDR1 as SGHNT and CDR2 as YENEEA. DNA of the CDR3: TGTGCCAGCAGCTTAAGTGGGGGGTTCTATGGCTACACCTTC. Its translation is CASSLSGGFYGYTF.

V usage is TRBV10-3 and J usage is TRBJ2-3; TRBD1 matches at 8 bases. V was clipped by 2 bases and J by 4 bases; unmatched bases: 11. There are 17 residues in the CDR3. The germline V gene has CDR1 ENHRY and CDR2 SYGVKD. The CDR3, as DNA: TGTGCCATCAGTGAGCAGGGGGCCGGGGATAATCCAGATACGCAGTATTTT. Translation gives CAISEQGAGDNPDTQYF.

The V gene is TRBV19, the J gene TRBJ1-2, with a tentative D call TRBD1 (5 bases). Trimming took off 4 bases at V and 4 bases at J, with 10 bases between the two ends. The CDR3 extends over 13 amino acids. The germline V gene has CDR1 LNHDA and CDR2 SQIVND (reference sequence). CDR3 nucleotide sequence: TGTGCCAGTAGTAGGGGCGAGCTCTATGGCTACACCTTC. Its translation is CASSRGELYGYTF.

The genes are TRBV4-1 and TRBJ2-2, with D possibly TRBD1 on 6 matching bases. Trimming left V 1 base short and J 5 bases short, with 14 bases between. This CDR3 contains 16 residues. Germline CDR1 reads MGHRA; CDR2 reads YSYEKL. CDR3 loop: CASSQVKGDGTGELFF. The DNA for the CDR3 is TGCGCCAGCAGCCAAGTGAAGGGGGATGGGACCGGGGAGCTGTTTTTT.

The V and J genes are TRBV28 and TRBJ1-1; D is perhaps TRBD1 (6 bases). The germline V and J ends were trimmed by 6 bases and 1 base, with 21 bases remaining between them. In germline, CDR1 is MDHEN, CDR2 SYDVKM. There are 17 residues in the CDR3. This CDR3 reads CASSGTGSITKNTEAFF. The CDR3, as DNA: TGTGCCAGCAGCGGCACAGGGTCGATAACCAAGAACACTGAAGCTTTCTTT.

This chain connects TRBV19 to TRBJ1-2; D ambiguous. The germline V and J ends were trimmed by 9 bases and 3 bases, with 8 bases remaining between them. CDR1 is LNHDA, CDR2 SQIVND, per germline (reference sequence). The CDR3 totals 11 residues. CDR3 bases: TGTGCCAGCGGAAAAGACTATGGCTACACCTTC. Residues: CASGKDYGYTF.

A note on this clone: At one end the junction does not follow the germline gene, possibly because of a read error. The V call is TRBV12-5, the J call TRBJ2-7; maybe TRBD1 (6 bases). This CDR3 is 11 amino acids long. The germline V gene encodes CDR1 LGHNT and CDR2 FRNRAP. The CDR3 bases are TGTGCTAGTGGTCGACAGGACCCCCGAGACTTC. Translating it yields CASGRQDPRDF. The whole variable domain, filled in from reference TRBV12-5 and TRBJ2-7, reads DARVTQTPRHKVTEMGQEVTMRCQPILGHNTVFWYRQTMMQGLELLAYFRNRAPLDDSGMPKDRFSAEMPDATLATLKIQPSEPRDSAVYFCASGRQDPRDFGPGTRLTVT.

V is TRBV7-2 and J is TRBJ2-1, with 8 nucleotides matching TRBD2. Trimming took 4 bases from V and 7 from J; bases not matched to a gene: 18. The CDR3 is made up of 18 amino acids. CDR1 and CDR2 (germline): SGHTA, FQGNSA. The CDR3 loop is CASSSRGLAWGPTNEQFF. The CDR3 DNA reads TGTGCCAGCAGCTCGCGTGGACTAGCTTGGGGCCCGACGAATGAGCAGTTCTTC.

The rearrangement links TRBV4-3 to TRBJ2-7, with D perhaps given as TRBD1 or TRBD2 (5 bases each). Germline CDR1 is LGHNA and CDR2 is YSLEER. The CDR3 is 13 amino acids. Trimming pared 4 bases from V and 3 bases from J, leaving 10 bases between. CDR3 protein: CASSRDRGYEQYF. The CDR3 nucleotides are TGCGCCAGCAGCCGGGACCGCGGCTACGAGCAGTACTTC.

The rearrangement joins TRBV28 to TRBJ2-1; TRBD2 agrees at 8 bases. The CDR3 is 15 amino acids. The germline gives CDR1 MDHEN, CDR2 SYDVKM. V shed 6 bases and J 7 bases; nucleotides not matched to a gene: 11. CDR3 loop: CASSLTAGGENEQFF. The CDR3, as DNA: TGTGCCAGCAGCCTCACTGCGGGAGGAGAAAATGAGCAGTTCTTC.